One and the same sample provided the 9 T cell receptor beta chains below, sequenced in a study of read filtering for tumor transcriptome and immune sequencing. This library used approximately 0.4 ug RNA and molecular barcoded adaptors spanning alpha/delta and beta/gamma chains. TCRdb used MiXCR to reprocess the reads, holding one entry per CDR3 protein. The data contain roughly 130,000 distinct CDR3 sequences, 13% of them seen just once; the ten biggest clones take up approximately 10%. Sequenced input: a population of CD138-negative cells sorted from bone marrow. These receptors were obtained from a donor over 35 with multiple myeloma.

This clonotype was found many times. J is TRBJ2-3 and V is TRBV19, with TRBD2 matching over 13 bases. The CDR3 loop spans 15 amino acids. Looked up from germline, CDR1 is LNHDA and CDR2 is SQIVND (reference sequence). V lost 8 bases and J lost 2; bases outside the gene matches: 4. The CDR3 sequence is CASGGLAGVTDTQYF. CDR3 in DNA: TGTGCCAGTGGAGGACTAGCGGGGGTCACAGATACGCAGTATTTT.

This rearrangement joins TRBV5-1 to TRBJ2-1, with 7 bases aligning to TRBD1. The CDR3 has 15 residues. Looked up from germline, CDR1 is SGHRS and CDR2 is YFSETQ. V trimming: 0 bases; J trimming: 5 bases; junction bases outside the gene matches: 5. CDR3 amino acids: CASSLARTGNNEQFF. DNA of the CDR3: TGCGCCAGCAGCTTGGCCAGGACAGGTAACAATGAGCAGTTCTTC.

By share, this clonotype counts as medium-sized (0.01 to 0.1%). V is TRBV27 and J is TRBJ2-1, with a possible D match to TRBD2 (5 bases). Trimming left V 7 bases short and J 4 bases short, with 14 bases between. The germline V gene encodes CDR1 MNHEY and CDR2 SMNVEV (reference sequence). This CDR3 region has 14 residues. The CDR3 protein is CASISSTGYNEQFF. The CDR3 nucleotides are TGTGCCAGCATCAGCTCCACGGGGTACAATGAGCAGTTCTTC.

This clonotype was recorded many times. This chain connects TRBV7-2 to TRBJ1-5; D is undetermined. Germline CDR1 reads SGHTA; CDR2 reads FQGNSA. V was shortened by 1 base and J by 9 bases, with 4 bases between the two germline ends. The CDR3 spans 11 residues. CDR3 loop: CASSLGGPQHF. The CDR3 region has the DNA TGTGCCAGCAGCTTAGGGGGGCCCCAGCATTTT.

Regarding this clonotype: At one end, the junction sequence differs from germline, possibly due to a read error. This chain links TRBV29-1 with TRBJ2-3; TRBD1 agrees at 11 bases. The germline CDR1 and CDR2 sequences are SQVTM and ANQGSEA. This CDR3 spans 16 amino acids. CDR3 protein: CSVEDGQGAGTDTRYF. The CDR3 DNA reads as TGCAGCGTTGAAGACGGACAGGGGGCTGGCACAGATACGCGGTATTTT.

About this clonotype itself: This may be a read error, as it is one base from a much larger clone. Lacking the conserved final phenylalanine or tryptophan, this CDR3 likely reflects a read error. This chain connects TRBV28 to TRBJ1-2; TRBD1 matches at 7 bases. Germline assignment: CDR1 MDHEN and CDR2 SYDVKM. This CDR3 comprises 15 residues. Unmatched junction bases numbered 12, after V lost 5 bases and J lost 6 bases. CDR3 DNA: TGTGCCAGCAGTCCCCCCGGCACAGGGGCGAATGGCTACACCTCC. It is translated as CASSPPGTGANGYTS.

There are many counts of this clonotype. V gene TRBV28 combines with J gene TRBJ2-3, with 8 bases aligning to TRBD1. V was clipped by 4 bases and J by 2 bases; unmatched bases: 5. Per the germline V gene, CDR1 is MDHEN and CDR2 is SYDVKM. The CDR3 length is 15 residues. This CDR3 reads CASSSPTGATDTQYF. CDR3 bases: TGTGCCAGCAGTTCTCCGACAGGGGCCACAGATACGCAGTATTTT.

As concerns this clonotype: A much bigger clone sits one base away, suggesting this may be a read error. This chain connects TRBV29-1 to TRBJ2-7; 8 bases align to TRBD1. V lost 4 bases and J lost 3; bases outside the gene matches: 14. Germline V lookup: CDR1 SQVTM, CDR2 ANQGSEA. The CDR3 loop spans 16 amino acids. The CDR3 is CSVGGSGTGTFYEQYF. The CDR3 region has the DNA TGCAGCGTTGGGGGGTCCGGGACAGGAACCTTCTACGAGCAGTACTTC.

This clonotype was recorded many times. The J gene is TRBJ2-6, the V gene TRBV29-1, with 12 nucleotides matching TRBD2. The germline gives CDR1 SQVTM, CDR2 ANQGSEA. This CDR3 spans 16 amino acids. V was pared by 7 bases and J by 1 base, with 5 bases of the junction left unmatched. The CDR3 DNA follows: TGCAGCGGGCTTACTAGCGGGAGGTCTGGGGCCAACGTCCTGACTTTC. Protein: CSGLTSGRSGANVLTF.